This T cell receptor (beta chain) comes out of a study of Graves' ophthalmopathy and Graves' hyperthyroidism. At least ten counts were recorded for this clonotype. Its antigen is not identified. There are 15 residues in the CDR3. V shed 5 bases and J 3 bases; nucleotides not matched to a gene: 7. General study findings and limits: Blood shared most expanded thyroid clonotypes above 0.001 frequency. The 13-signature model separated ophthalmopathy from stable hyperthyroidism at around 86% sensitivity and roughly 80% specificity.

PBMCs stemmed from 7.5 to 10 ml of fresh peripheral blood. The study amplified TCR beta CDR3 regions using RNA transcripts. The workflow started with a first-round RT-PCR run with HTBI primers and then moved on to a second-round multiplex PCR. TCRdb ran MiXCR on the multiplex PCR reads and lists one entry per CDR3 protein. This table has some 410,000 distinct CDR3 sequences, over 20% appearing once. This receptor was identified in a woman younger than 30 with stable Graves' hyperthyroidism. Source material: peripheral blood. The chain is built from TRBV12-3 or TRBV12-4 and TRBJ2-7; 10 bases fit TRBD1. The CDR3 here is CASSPQRDRGYEQYF. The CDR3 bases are TGTGCCAGCAGTCCCCAGCGGGACAGGGGCTACGAGCAGTACTTC.